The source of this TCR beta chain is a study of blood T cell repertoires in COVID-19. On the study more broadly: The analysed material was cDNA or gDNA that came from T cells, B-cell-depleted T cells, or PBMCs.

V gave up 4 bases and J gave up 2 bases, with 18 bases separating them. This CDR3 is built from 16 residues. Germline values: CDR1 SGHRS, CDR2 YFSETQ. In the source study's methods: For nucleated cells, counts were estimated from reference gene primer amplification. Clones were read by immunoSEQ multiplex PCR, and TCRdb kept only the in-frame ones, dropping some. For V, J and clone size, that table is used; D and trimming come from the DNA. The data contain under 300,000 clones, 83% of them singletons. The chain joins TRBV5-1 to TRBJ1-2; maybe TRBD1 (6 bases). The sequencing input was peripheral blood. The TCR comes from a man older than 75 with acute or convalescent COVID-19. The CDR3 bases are TGCGCCAGCAGCCCACTACGGGACACCCTAAACTATGGCTACACCTTC. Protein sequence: CASSPLRDTLNYGYTF.